Shown below are 27 T cell receptor beta chains from a single sample sequenced in a study of T cells in women clearing cervical HPV infection. TCRdb's table, derived via immunoSEQ multiplex PCR, lists solely in-frame clones and lacks some. The repertoire table contains about 37,000 clones. Input material: blood buffy coat. These receptors originate from a woman between 18 and 70 years old with a cervical HPV16 infection that either progressed to CIN3+ or cleared (not recorded which).

Concerning this clone: The read terminates 3 residues before the CDR3 end, so the remaining end is supplied by the germline J gene. The V and J genes are TRBV30 and TRBJ2-1; D is undetermined. Germline CDR1 reads GTSNPN; CDR2 reads SVGIG (reference sequence). Trimming shortened V by 4 bases and J by 0 bases, and 4 bases separated the two germline ends. This CDR3 has 12 residues. The sequenced part of the CDR3 DNA is TGTGCCTGGACTAGCTCCTACAATGAG. Protein product: CAWTSSYNE. In full, the CDR3 is CAWTSSYNEQFF.

Notes on this clone: The read stops 3 residues short of the end of the CDR3; the missing end is completed from the germline J gene. The rearrangement links TRBV18 to TRBJ1-2; TRBD1 is a possible D gene (6 bases). Germline V lookup: CDR1 KGHSH, CDR2 LQKENI. There are 16 residues in the CDR3. This CDR3 reads CASSQGSGGALNDYTF. CDR3 bases read: TGTGCCAGCTCACAAGGTAGCGGGGGGGCCCTGAATGAC.

Comments on this clone: Read data end 3 residues before the CDR3 end; the end is taken from the germline J gene. The rearrangement links TRBV7-9 to TRBJ1-1, with TRBD1 matching over 7 bases. The J segment lost 6 bases and the V segment lost 4 bases, leaving 5 bases of the junction unmatched. This CDR3 contains 13 residues. The germline gives CDR1 SEHNR, CDR2 FQNEAQ (reference sequence). The CDR3 here is CASSSGGTPEAFF. The CDR3 bases that were read are TGTGCCAGCAGCTCAGGGGGGACCCCTGAA.

With respect to this clone: The read halts 3 residues ahead of the CDR3 end, with the missing end drawn from the germline J gene. The chain recombines TRBV2 with TRBJ2-3; D perhaps matches TRBD2 (6 bases). Trimming took 10 bases from V and 4 from J, leaving 18 bases between them. CDR1 and CDR2 from the germline V gene are SNHLY and FYNNEI. The CDR3 totals 14 residues. CDR3 DNA, as far as it was read: TGTGCCAACCCCAAAGCGGGTGAAGCAGATACG. It is translated as CANPKAGEADT. The whole CDR3 sequence is CANPKAGEADTQYF.

About this clone: The missing CDR3 end, 3 residues past where the read stops, is filled in from the germline J gene. The chain combines TRBV6-2 or TRBV6-3 with TRBJ2-5; D gene uncertain. The length of the CDR3 is 14 residues. The V and J ends lost 6 bases and 1 base respectively, with 12 bases between them. Germline V gene lookup returns CDR1 MNHEY and CDR2 SVGEGT. The CDR3 here is CASRGPFRQETQYF. The sequenced part of the CDR3 DNA is TGTGCCAGCAGAGGGCCTTTCCGCCAAGAGACC.

Remarks on this clone: Read coverage stops 3 residues before the CDR3 terminus; the germline J gene supplies the remainder. The chain recombines TRBV5-1 with TRBJ2-1; possibly TRBD1 for D (6 bases). V was clipped by 1 base and J by 7 bases, with 15 bases between them. This CDR3 region has 15 residues. Germline values: CDR1 SGHRS, CDR2 YFSETQ. The part of the CDR3 DNA that was read is TGCGCCAGCAGCTTGACAGGGCCGAAGGTGAATGAG. It is translated as CASSLTGPKVNE. The full CDR3 sequence reads CASSLTGPKVNEQFF.

Notes on this clone: The CDR3 goes on 3 residues after the read ends, and that part is filled in from the germline J gene. V usage is TRBV5-1 and J usage is TRBJ1-5; TRBD1 matches 8 bases. Looked up from germline, CDR1 is SGHRS and CDR2 is YFSETQ. With V trimmed by 3 bases and J by 7 bases, 9 bases remained unmatched. This CDR3 region has 15 residues. Here the CDR3 reads CASSSGTGFEQPQHF. The CDR3 bases that were read are TGCGCCAGCAGCTCCGGGACAGGATTCGAGCAGCCC. The full variable domain, with the rest looked up from reference TRBV5-1 and TRBJ1-5, is KAGVTQTPRYLIKTRGQQVTLSCSPISGHRSVSWYQQTPGQGLQFLFEYFSETQRNKGNFPGRFSGRQFSNSRSEMNVSTLELGDSALYLCASSSGTGFEQPQHFGDGTRLSIL.

Comment on this clone: The read gets to within 3 residues of the CDR3 end, and the germline J gene fills in the rest. V is TRBV29-1 and J is TRBJ2-3, with 14 bases that match TRBD2. J lost 2 bases, V lost 1 base, and 8 bases had no gene match. The CDR3 has 18 residues. Germline lookup yields CDR1 SQVTM and CDR2 ANQGSEA. The CDR3 reads CSVEGLAGGFGHTDTQYF. Incomplete CDR3 DNA: TGCAGCGTTGAAGGACTAGCGGGAGGGTTCGGGCACACAGATACG.

As to this clone: The read ends 3 residues early relative to the CDR3; the germline J gene fills the gap. The chain recombines TRBV2 with TRBJ2-1, with TRBD1 identical over 7 bases. J gave up 7 bases and V 5 bases, and 2 bases lay outside the gene matches. Germline V lookup: CDR1 SNHLY, CDR2 FYNNEI. The CDR3 loop spans 12 amino acids. The part of the CDR3 DNA that was read is TGTGCCAGCAGTACAGGGGTGAATGAG. Translated: CASSTGVNE. The entire CDR3 protein reads CASSTGVNEQFF.

On this clone: The read ends 3 residues shy of where the CDR3 ends; the end is completed using the germline J gene. The chain combines TRBV19 with TRBJ1-5; 8 nucleotides match TRBD1. This CDR3 contains 14 residues. Per germline, CDR1 LNHDA and CDR2 SQIVND (reference sequence). The ends lost 9 bases at V and 0 bases at J; junction bases unmatched: 4. CDR3 sequence: CASLTGDSNQPQHF. The CDR3 DNA, read in part, is TGTGCCAGCCTGACAGGGGATAGCAATCAGCCC. Using reference TRBV19 and TRBJ1-5 for the parts outside the CDR3, the full variable domain is DGGITQSPKYLFRKEGQNVTLSCEQNLNHDAMYWYRQDPGQGLRLIYYSQIVNDFQKGDIAEGYSVSREKKESFPLTVTSAQKNPTAFYLCASLTGDSNQPQHFGDGTRLSIL.

A remark on this clone: The CDR3 goes on 3 residues after the read ends, and that part is filled in from the germline J gene. The gene calls are TRBV7-2 and TRBJ2-3; 11 nucleotides agree with TRBD2. V shed 3 bases and J 1 base; nucleotides not matched to a gene: 0. The CDR3 covers 15 residues. In germline, CDR1 is SGHTA, CDR2 FQGNSA. The CDR3 reads CASSFSGRGTDTQYF. Incomplete CDR3 DNA: TGTGCCAGCAGCTTTAGCGGGAGGGGCACAGATACG.

In the case of this clone: Coverage ceases 3 residues before the CDR3 finishes, and the germline J gene fills in the end. The chain recombines TRBV6-1 with TRBJ2-1; D gene unclear. This CDR3 is built from 15 residues. Per the germline V gene, CDR1 is MNHNS and CDR2 is SASEGT. Trimming took off 3 bases at V and 0 bases at J, with 9 bases between the two ends. CDR3 sequence: CASSEVQSSYNEQFF. The CDR3 bases that were read are TGTGCCAGCAGTGAGGTCCAGAGCTCCTACAATGAG.

Notes on this clone: With the read ending 3 residues before the CDR3 end, the germline J gene is used to fill in that end. The chain employs TRBV18 and TRBJ2-5; D call uncertain. Germline V CDR1 and CDR2: KGHSH, LQKENI. Trimming cost V 1 base and J 7 bases, with 13 bases left between them. The CDR3 is 14 residues long. The CDR3 DNA, read in part, is TGTGCCAGCTCACCACTTGACATTGCCGGGACC. Its translation is CASSPLDIAGT. The whole CDR3 sequence is CASSPLDIAGTQYF.

About this clone itself: The read comes to an end 3 residues before the CDR3 does, leaving the germline J gene to fill in the end. The chain combines TRBV2 with TRBJ1-2; D gene uncertain. Germline loops: CDR1 SNHLY, CDR2 FYNNEI. This CDR3 has 14 amino acids. CDR3 DNA (partial): TGTGCCAGCAGTGCTAGCGGGGTCGGCAATGAC. Amino acids: CASSASGVGND. The complete CDR3 reads CASSASGVGNDYTF.

Its frequency marks this clone as medium-sized (0.01 to 0.1%). The DNA ends 3 residues before the CDR3 does, and the rest of the CDR3 is filled in from the germline J gene. V usage is TRBV18 and J usage is TRBJ1-2; 8 bases line up with TRBD1. This CDR3 has 15 amino acids. CDR1 and CDR2 (germline): KGHSH, LQKENI. V lost 0 bases to trimming and J lost 2 bases; unmatched junction nucleotides: 2. Partial CDR3 DNA: TGTGCCAGCTCACCACCCAGGACAGGGAACTATGGC. This gives the protein CASSPPRTGNYG. The complete CDR3 protein is CASSPPRTGNYGYTF. The variable domain in full, completed from reference TRBV18 and TRBJ1-2, reads NAGVMQNPRHLVRRRGQEARLRCSPMKGHSHVYWYRQLPEEGLKFMVYLQKENIIDESGMPKERFSAEFPKEGPSILRIQQVVRGDSAAYFCASSPPRTGNYGYTFGSGTRLTVV.

About this clone: The sequence runs out 3 residues before the end of the CDR3; the remainder is reconstructed from the germline J gene. This chain connects TRBV14 to TRBJ1-6; D uncertain. This CDR3 contains 13 residues. Trimming pared 5 bases from V and 7 bases from J, leaving 9 bases between. Germline V gene sequence: CDR1 SGHDN, CDR2 FVKESK. The CDR3 sequence is CASSAVRNSPLHF. The sequenced CDR3 bases are TGTGCCAGCAGCGCCGTAAGGAATTCACCC.

In regard to this clone: The missing CDR3 end, 3 residues past where the read stops, is filled in from the germline J gene. The V call is TRBV30, the J call TRBJ2-6; 11 bases map to TRBD2. The CDR3 length is 20 residues. The V gene end was trimmed by 1 base and the J gene end by 0 bases; junction bases not matched to a gene: 11. Germline CDR1 and CDR2: GTSNPN and SVGIG (reference sequence). The sequenced CDR3 bases are TGTGCCTGGAGTGCCGCCGGGACTAGCGGTCATTTCTCTGGGGCCAACGTC. Translating gives CAWSAAGTSGHFSGANV. The CDR3 reads in full as CAWSAAGTSGHFSGANVLTF.

A note on this clone: The read terminates 3 residues before the CDR3 end, so the remaining end is supplied by the germline J gene. The chain has TRBV24-1 and TRBJ1-5; TRBD1 is a possible D gene (6 bases). The CDR3 extends over 17 amino acids. V was cut by 8 bases and J by 2 bases, with 21 bases left in between. Germline values: CDR1 KGHDR, CDR2 SFDVKD. The CDR3 protein is CATTEKRGPGGNQPQHF. The DNA read from the CDR3 is TGTGCCACCACCGAAAAGCGGGGGCCGGGAGGCAATCAGCCC.

To note about this clone: Sequencing ends 3 residues short of the CDR3 end; the germline J gene provides the rest. This chain joins TRBV10-3 and TRBJ2-3, with D possibly being TRBD1 (6 bases). This CDR3 has 11 residues. V gave up 10 bases and J gave up 6 bases, with 11 bases separating them. Germline V gives CDR1 ENHRY, CDR2 SYGVKD. The CDR3 DNA, read in part, is TGTGCCACACACAGGGAGGATACG. This gives the protein CATHREDT. The full CDR3 protein reads CATHREDTQYF.

In the case of this clone: The CDR3 goes on 3 residues after the read ends, and that part is filled in from the germline J gene. The chain is built from TRBV10-3 and TRBJ2-7; perhaps TRBD1 as D (6 bases). CDR3 size: 13 residues. Germline V gene sequence: CDR1 ENHRY, CDR2 SYGVKD. V shed 7 bases and J shed 3 bases, with 13 bases lying between them. The CDR3 bases that were read are TGTGCCATCACCCTGGGGGCGGACTACGAG. It yields the protein CAITLGADYE. The CDR3 as a whole reads CAITLGADYEQYF.

Of note for this clone: The read ends 3 residues early relative to the CDR3; the germline J gene fills the gap. V gene TRBV20-1 combines with J gene TRBJ2-5; the D gene is possibly TRBD2 (5 bases). Between the trimmed V and J ends, which lost 0 bases and 5 bases, there was a span of 16 bases. This CDR3 is built from 15 residues. Germline V lookup: CDR1 DFQATT, CDR2 SNEGSKA (reference sequence). The CDR3 spells CSAREVGVMRETQYF. The part of the CDR3 DNA that was read is TGCAGTGCTAGAGAGGTCGGGGTAATGAGGGAGACC.

As to this clone: The CDR3 end is not reached by the read, which stops 3 residues before it; the germline J gene fills it in. The chain recombines TRBV18 with TRBJ2-3; 7 bases line up with TRBD2. CDR1 KGHSH and CDR2 LQKENI come from the germline V gene. There are 14 residues in the CDR3. The sequenced part of the CDR3 DNA is TGTGCCAGCTCAAGCGGGGTCGGAAAGGAGACG. It translates to CASSSGVGKET. The full CDR3 reads CASSSGVGKETQYF.

Of note for this clone: Read coverage stops 3 residues before the CDR3 terminus; the germline J gene supplies the remainder. This rearrangement joins TRBV5-1 to TRBJ1-1, with D perhaps matching TRBD1 (6 bases). This CDR3 spans 16 amino acids. Trimming took off 1 base at V and 4 bases at J, with 17 bases between the two ends. From germline, CDR1 is SGHRS and CDR2 YFSETQ. CDR3 bases read: TGCGCCAGCAGCTTGCCCCGGGGGGCTTTTACCACTGAA. Residues: CASSLPRGAFTTE. The entire CDR3 protein reads CASSLPRGAFTTEAFF.

A note on this clone: Read sequence stops 3 residues before the CDR3 end, and the germline J gene provides the missing end. This chain uses TRBV7-9 with TRBJ2-7; D not certain. Per the germline V gene, CDR1 is SEHNR and CDR2 is FQNEAQ (reference sequence). V shed 5 bases and J shed 1 base, with 12 bases lying between them. The CDR3 totals 14 residues. Partial CDR3 DNA: TGTGCCAGCAGCCCACGGCGGAGTTCCTACGAG. Amino acids: CASSPRRSSYE. The CDR3 as a whole reads CASSPRRSSYEQYF. The full variable domain, completed using reference TRBV7-9 and TRBJ2-7, is DTGVSQNPRHKITKRGQNVTFRCDPISEHNRLYWYRQTLGQGPEFLTYFQNEAQLEKSRLLSDRFSAERPKGSFSTLEIQRTEQGDSAMYLCASSPRRSSYEQYFGPGTRLTVT.

Notes on this clone: The CDR3 goes on 3 residues after the read ends, and that part is filled in from the germline J gene. The V gene is TRBV2, the J gene TRBJ2-3; D is uncertain. This CDR3 comprises 14 residues. Germline-derived CDR1 and CDR2 are SNHLY and FYNNEI. V lost 7 bases to trimming and J lost 4 bases, with 15 bases between them. The covered CDR3 bases are TGTGCCAGCATGAGTTGGCTAGATGCAGATACG. Its protein product is CASMSWLDADT. The entire CDR3 reads CASMSWLDADTQYF.

As concerns this clone: The read halts 3 residues ahead of the CDR3 end, with the missing end drawn from the germline J gene. This chain uses TRBV29-1 with TRBJ2-1; TRBD2 matches at 9 bases. The CDR3 runs to 16 residues. The J segment lost 4 bases and the V segment lost 6 bases, leaving 13 bases of the junction unmatched. CDR1 SQVTM and CDR2 ANQGSEA come from the germline V gene. The CDR3 bases that were read are TGCAGCGTCCAGGCGGGGGGGCGGGAGCCTTACAATGAG. Translated: CSVQAGGREPYNE. The full CDR3 protein is CSVQAGGREPYNEQFF.

Notes on this clone: The read terminates 3 residues before the CDR3 end, so the remaining end is supplied by the germline J gene. This sequence joins TRBV20-1 and TRBJ2-4; 8 nucleotides align to TRBD2. CDR1 DFQATT and CDR2 SNEGSKA come from the germline V gene (reference sequence). Germline trimming cut 5 bases from V and 0 bases from J; bases unmatched to any gene: 3. The CDR3 extends over 14 amino acids. Partial CDR3 DNA: TGCAGTGCTGCGGGGGGCCTAGCCAAAAACATT. Translated, it gives CSAAGGLAKNI. The CDR3 reads in full as CSAAGGLAKNIQYF.